A single sample gave rise to the 2 T cell receptor beta chains below, sequenced in a study of spatial heterogeneity in lung cancer. The study's findings and limits: The number of expanded tumor alpha and beta chains correlated with mutation number.

MiXCR was run by TCRdb on the 5' RACE reads, yielding one entry per CDR3 protein. The sample contains over 14,000 distinct CDR3 sequences, approximately 7.4% of which appear only once. The time point: sample taken at primary tumor resection. For these TCRs, the target antigens are not known. Sequencing was performed on lung tumor tissue, taken at surgery. These receptors were taken from a male donor with early-stage non-small cell lung cancer.

In its sample, this clonotype ranks as medium-sized (0.01 to 0.1%). The chain couples TRBV9 to TRBJ2-1, with TRBD2 identical over 7 bases. The germline V gene encodes CDR1 SGDLS and CDR2 YYNGEE. The CDR3 length is 16 residues. V trimming: 0 bases; J trimming: 0 bases; junction bases outside the gene matches: 3. CDR3 coding DNA: TGTGCCAGCAGCGTAGGAGCGGGAAGCTCCTACAATGAGCAGTTCTTC. It encodes CASSVGAGSSYNEQFF.

This clonotype counts as medium-sized. The rearrangement uses TRBV5-1 and TRBJ2-3, with 11 nucleotides matching TRBD2. CDR1 and CDR2 from the germline V gene are SGHRS and YFSETQ. Trimming took 4 bases from V and 2 from J; bases not matched to a gene: 9. CDR3 length equals 17 residues. The CDR3 is CASSPEASGGPTDTQYF. CDR3 nucleotides: TGCGCCAGCAGCCCCGAGGCTAGCGGGGGGCCCACAGATACGCAGTATTTT.